This passage covers 26 T cell receptor beta chains from one sample sequenced in a study of blood T cell repertoires in COVID-19. The data were produced by immunoSEQ multiplex PCR, yet TCRdb's version contains in-frame clones alone and is incomplete. The sample lists about 210,000 clones; 87% were seen once. Sample: PBMCs or T cells enriched from blood (not recorded which). All receptors come from a man aged 18 to 30 with acute COVID-19.

This chain uses TRBV30 with TRBJ2-7; 9 bases agree with TRBD1. This CDR3 has 13 amino acids. V trimming: 3 bases; J trimming: 5 bases; junction bases outside the gene matches: 5. The V gene's germline CDR1 is GTSNPN and CDR2 SVGIG (reference sequence). The CDR3 protein is CAWRLTGGDEQYF. CDR3 nucleotides: TGTGCCTGGAGACTGACAGGGGGGGACGAGCAGTACTTC.

The chain couples TRBV28 to TRBJ1-5; no clear D gene. V was shortened by 3 bases and J by 7 bases, with 10 bases between the two germline ends. In germline, CDR1 is MDHEN, CDR2 SYDVKM. This CDR3 is 13 amino acids long. The CDR3 DNA sequence: TGTGCCAGCAGTTTTAGTGTGAGGCAGCCCCAGCATTTT. Protein product: CASSFSVRQPQHF.

J is TRBJ1-2 and V is TRBV29-1; maybe TRBD1 (5 bases). The CDR3 consists of 11 residues. CDR1 SQVTM and CDR2 ANQGSEA come from the germline V gene. V lost 5 bases and J 2 bases, leaving 6 bases between the germline ends. CDR3 nucleotides: TGCAGCGTTACAGGAAACTATGGCTACACCTTC. Its protein product is CSVTGNYGYTF.

This chain uses TRBV5-6 with TRBJ1-1; TRBD1 aligns across 9 bases. Germline V lookup: CDR1 SGHDT, CDR2 YYEEEE. CDR3 length: 16 amino acids. V lost 2 bases and J lost 6; bases outside the gene matches: 11. CDR3 amino acids: CASSLVGDREGAEAFF. CDR3 in DNA: TGTGCCAGCAGCTTAGTGGGGGACAGGGAAGGCGCTGAAGCTTTCTTT.

V usage is TRBV5-4 and J usage is TRBJ2-7; D may be TRBD2 (5 bases). Germline V gene lookup returns CDR1 SGHNT and CDR2 YYREEE (reference sequence). V lost 2 bases, J lost 0 bases, and 12 bases lay in between. The CDR3 runs to 15 residues. The CDR3 DNA reads TGTGCCAGCAGCTTCGCCCGGGAAGCCTCCTACGAGCAGTACTTC. It encodes CASSFAREASYEQYF.

The V and J genes are TRBV4-2 and TRBJ2-6; a possible D gene is TRBD2 (5 bases). V lost 0 bases to trimming and J lost 1 base, with 16 bases between them. The CDR3 is made up of 19 amino acids. Germline V gene lookup returns CDR1 LGHNA and CDR2 YNFKEQ. The CDR3 DNA reads as TGTGCCAGCAGCCAAGATCTCTATCTAGCTGTGTCTGGGGCCAACGTCCTGACTTTC. Protein product: CASSQDLYLAVSGANVLTF.

The V gene is TRBV27, the J gene TRBJ2-3; TRBD2 matches 11 bases. V trimming: 7 bases; J trimming: 1 base; junction bases outside the gene matches: 4. This CDR3 comprises 15 residues. The germline V gene encodes CDR1 MNHEY and CDR2 SMNVEV (reference sequence). The CDR3 here is CASKELAGGTDTQYF. DNA for the CDR3: TGTGCCAGCAAGGAACTAGCGGGGGGCACAGATACGCAGTATTTT.

The gene calls are TRBV28 and TRBJ2-7; D uncertain. The CDR3 runs to 16 residues. Trimming cost V 5 bases and J 3 bases, with 20 bases left between them. Germline assignment: CDR1 MDHEN and CDR2 SYDVKM. CDR3 amino acids: CASSNLYGEPFYEQYF. The CDR3 nucleotides are TGTGCCAGCAGTAACCTATACGGAGAGCCCTTCTACGAGCAGTACTTC.

This clone has only a few counts. As DNA, the CDR3 is TGTGCCTGGAGGATGCAGGGCGGCACTGAAGCTTTCTTT. Its protein is CAWRMQGGTEAFF. The chain links TRBV30 to TRBJ1-1; D perhaps matches TRBD1 (5 bases). Germline V lookup: CDR1 GTSNPN, CDR2 SVGIG (reference sequence). With 3 bases removed from V and 4 bases from J, the gap between germline ends came to 12 bases. This CDR3 has 13 residues.

This clone has more than one count but fewer than ten. V is TRBV20-1 and J is TRBJ2-7; 9 positions match TRBD2. V lost 3 bases to trimming and J lost 6 bases; unmatched junction nucleotides: 3. The CDR3 extends over 12 amino acids. Germline CDR1 reads DFQATT; CDR2 reads SNEGSKA (reference sequence). The CDR3 sequence: CSASLAGSEQYF. In nucleotides, the CDR3 is TGCAGTGCTAGTCTAGCGGGGAGCGAGCAGTACTTC.

The V and J genes are TRBV6-5 and TRBJ1-5; D remains ambiguous. The germline V gene has CDR1 MNHEY and CDR2 SVGAGI. V lost 0 bases and J lost 11, with 20 bases in between. CDR3 length equals 16 residues. CDR3 loop: CASSYSQEGPVPAQHF. CDR3 DNA: TGTGCCAGCAGTTACTCGCAGGAGGGTCCGGTTCCGGCCCAGCATTTT.

This chain connects TRBV27 to TRBJ2-1; 10 bases fit TRBD1. V was pared by 3 bases and J by 5 bases, with 4 bases of the junction left unmatched. The germline V gene encodes CDR1 MNHEY and CDR2 SMNVEV (reference sequence). The CDR3 consists of 15 residues. CDR3 in DNA: TGTGCCAGCAGTTTGGCGGGACAGGGGAACAATGAGCAGTTCTTC. Protein: CASSLAGQGNNEQFF.

The rearrangement uses TRBV19 and TRBJ1-5, with 7 bases matching TRBD1. V was pared by 4 bases and J by 4 bases, with 4 bases of the junction left unmatched. There are 14 residues in the CDR3. Germline V lookup: CDR1 LNHDA, CDR2 SQIVND (reference sequence). The CDR3 protein is CASSRGTENQPQHF. The DNA of the CDR3 is TGTGCCAGTAGTAGGGGGACAGAAAATCAGCCCCAGCATTTT.

The chain employs TRBV28 and TRBJ1-2, with a possible D match to TRBD1 (5 bases). Germline-derived CDR1 and CDR2 are MDHEN and SYDVKM. V lost 4 bases and J 0 bases, leaving 15 bases between the germline ends. This CDR3 is built from 16 residues. The CDR3 spells CASSSASGIPNYGYTF. In DNA form, the CDR3 reads TGTGCCAGCAGTTCCGCATCAGGGATTCCTAACTATGGCTACACCTTC.

The V gene is TRBV7-9, the J gene TRBJ2-3; 14 nucleotides align to TRBD2. The CDR3 extends over 18 amino acids. Germline assignment: CDR1 SEHNR and CDR2 FQNEAQ (reference sequence). The V gene end was trimmed by 6 bases and the J gene end by 1 base; junction bases not matched to a gene: 9. This CDR3 is CASRRGTSGRWGTDTQYF. CDR3 bases: TGTGCCAGCAGACGAGGGACTAGCGGGAGATGGGGCACAGATACGCAGTATTTT.

The V and J genes are TRBV3-1 (or the pseudogene TRBV3-2) and TRBJ2-7, with TRBD1 matching over 7 bases. Per germline, CDR1 LGHDT and CDR2 YNNKEL (reference sequence). The V gene end was trimmed by 1 base and the J gene end by 4 bases; junction bases not matched to a gene: 13. The CDR3 has 17 residues. The DNA for the CDR3 is TGTGCCAGCAGCCAAGTGACAGGGACGGGTTATGCGTACGAGCAGTACTTC. It specifies CASSQVTGTGYAYEQYF.

The rearrangement links TRBV7-9 to TRBJ2-3, with a tentative D call TRBD1 (6 bases). Looked up from germline, CDR1 is SEHNR and CDR2 is FQNEAQ (reference sequence). The CDR3 runs to 13 residues. V was cut by 10 bases and J by 4 bases, with 15 bases left in between. The CDR3 nucleotides are TGTGCCATCCCGAACAGGGAGTCAGATACGCAGTATTTT. Protein sequence: CAIPNRESDTQYF.

The rearrangement joins TRBV6-1 to TRBJ2-7, with 8 nucleotides matching TRBD1. Trimming removed 0 bases from V and 0 bases from J; junction bases left unmatched: 4. Per germline, CDR1 MNHNS and CDR2 SASEGT. The CDR3 length is 16 residues. CDR3 DNA sequence: TGTGCCAGCAGTGAAGCGACAGGGGTCCCCTCCTACGAGCAGTACTTC. Protein sequence: CASSEATGVPSYEQYF.

This chain uses TRBV2 with TRBJ1-2; TRBD1 matches 10 bases. Trimming cost V 3 bases and J 3 bases; bases outside gene matches: 7. Germline V gene lookup returns CDR1 SNHLY and CDR2 FYNNEI. This CDR3 comprises 16 residues. Written as DNA, the CDR3 is TGTGCCAGCAGTGATGACAGGGGGCACATTTACTATGGCTACACCTTC. Encoded protein: CASSDDRGHIYYGYTF. The entire variable domain, with the rest obtained from reference TRBV2 and TRBJ1-2, is as follows: EPEVTQTPSHQVTQMGQEVILRCVPISNHLYFYWYRQILGQKVEFLVSFYNNEISEKSEIFDDQFSVERPDGSNFTLKIRSTKLEDSAMYFCASSDDRGHIYYGYTFGSGTRLTVV.

The V gene is TRBV7-2, the J gene TRBJ2-1; 12 nucleotides agree with TRBD2. The V and J ends lost 6 bases and 4 bases, in that order; junction bases with no gene match: 16. This CDR3 comprises 19 residues. CDR1 is SGHTA and CDR2 is FQGNSA in the germline V gene. This chain's CDR3 is CASSLRLAGVLVAYNEQFF. In nucleotides, the CDR3 is TGTGCCAGCAGTCTAAGACTAGCGGGAGTTCTCGTGGCATACAATGAGCAGTTCTTC.

CDR3 residues: CASSQDRGPNEQYF. Written as DNA, the CDR3 is TGCGCCAGCAGCCAAGATAGGGGTCCGAACGAGCAGTACTTC. The chain has TRBV4-1 and TRBJ2-7, with D possibly matching TRBD1 (5 bases). Trimming took off 0 bases at V and 5 bases at J, with 11 bases between the two ends. The CDR3 is 14 residues long. Germline assignment: CDR1 MGHRA and CDR2 YSYEKL.

The rearrangement uses TRBV9 and TRBJ2-7; 7 bases are a match to TRBD2. The V and J ends lost 1 base and 6 bases, in that order; junction bases with no gene match: 13. Germline loops: CDR1 SGDLS, CDR2 YYNGEE. CDR3 size: 16 residues. DNA of the CDR3: TGTGCCAGCAGCGTAAATACGCGACGGGAGGTCGGCGAGCAGTACTTC. Translated: CASSVNTRREVGEQYF. The variable domain in full, with the rest retrieved from reference TRBV9 and TRBJ2-7, is DSGVTQTPKHLITATGQRVTLRCSPRSGDLSVYWYQQSLDQGLQFLIQYYNGEERAKGNILERFSAQQFPDLHSELNLSSLELGDSALYFCASSVNTRREVGEQYFGPGTRLTVT.

This chain links TRBV6-2 or TRBV6-3 with TRBJ1-3, with 7 bases aligning to TRBD1. The CDR3 covers 17 residues. Losses at the gene ends were 4 bases for V and 0 bases for J; bases not matched to a gene: 9. CDR1 is MNHEY, CDR2 SVGEGT, per germline. The CDR3 DNA reads as TGTGCCAGCAGTTTGGACAGGCTCTGGAACTCTGGAAACACCATATATTTT. It yields the protein CASSLDRLWNSGNTIYF.

The chain joins TRBV6-2 or TRBV6-3 to TRBJ2-1; TRBD2 matches 10 bases. Per germline, CDR1 MNHEY and CDR2 SVGEGT. The junction had 12 bases not matched to a gene; V was cut back by 0 bases and J by 4 bases. This CDR3 is 19 amino acids long. DNA of the CDR3: TGTGCCAGCAGTTACTCGATGAGCGGGAGGGCCCACGAATACAATGAGCAGTTCTTC. Its protein is CASSYSMSGRAHEYNEQFF.

The chain uses TRBV7-3 and TRBJ2-2; 9 nucleotides agree with TRBD1. V shed 5 bases and J 3 bases; nucleotides not matched to a gene: 4. This CDR3 is built from 15 residues. CDR1 and CDR2 (germline): SGHTA, FQGTGA. The CDR3 DNA is TGTGCCAGCAGCCCCCGGACAGGGGACACCGGGGAGCTGTTTTTT. This encodes CASSPRTGDTGELFF. Full variable domain (missing parts from reference TRBV7-3 and TRBJ2-2): GAGVSQTPSNKVTEKGKYVELRCDPISGHTALYWYRQSLGQGPEFLIYFQGTGAADDSGLPNDRFFAVRPEGSVSTLKIQRTERGDSAVYLCASSPRTGDTGELFFGEGSRLTVL.

The CDR3 DNA reads as TGTGCCAGCAGTGGGACAGGGGGAAGTTCAAGTGATGGCTACACCTTC. Protein: CASSGTGGSSSDGYTF. The rearrangement uses TRBV6-1 and TRBJ1-2; 10 nucleotides line up with TRBD1. The CDR3 is 16 amino acids. The germline V gene encodes CDR1 MNHNS and CDR2 SASEGT. With 4 bases clipped from V and 6 bases from J, the junction kept 11 bases outside the gene matches.